Below, 18 T cell receptor beta chains from the same sample are listed, as sequenced in a study of blood T cell repertoires in COVID-19. Profiling relied on immunoSEQ multiplex PCR, and the TCRdb table lists in-frame clones only, not all of them. Of some 160,000 clones listed, 80% to 85% are singletons. Sequenced: peripheral blood. These receptors were obtained from a man between 65 and 85 years old with active or convalescent COVID-19.

This clone appeared a few times. The CDR3 sequence is CATGWGEYEQYF. The CDR3 DNA reads TGTGCCACCGGGTGGGGGGAATACGAGCAGTACTTC. V and J are TRBV24-1 and TRBJ2-7; possibly TRBD2 for D (6 bases). The CDR3 loop spans 12 amino acids. V shed 9 bases and J shed 4 bases, with 12 bases lying between them. Germline values: CDR1 KGHDR, CDR2 SFDVKD.

In DNA, the CDR3 is TGCGCCAGCAGCCAAGCAACTAGCGGGGGAGCCTACGAGCAGTACTTC. Translated, it gives CASSQATSGGAYEQYF. The chain links TRBV4-3 to TRBJ2-7; TRBD2 aligns across 11 bases. V shed 1 base and J 2 bases; nucleotides not matched to a gene: 4. Germline V gives CDR1 LGHNA, CDR2 YSLEER. The CDR3 runs 16 residues.

The J gene is TRBJ1-1, the V gene TRBV3-1 (or the pseudogene TRBV3-2); 10 nucleotides match TRBD1. Germline-derived CDR1 and CDR2 are LGHDT and YNNKEL (reference sequence). This CDR3 contains 15 residues. With V trimmed by 1 base and J by 4 bases, 3 bases remained unmatched. This CDR3 is CASSQAGQGITEAFF. In DNA form, the CDR3 reads TGTGCCAGCAGCCAAGCGGGACAGGGGATCACTGAAGCTTTCTTT.

The rearrangement joins TRBV6-2 or TRBV6-3 to TRBJ2-5, with D tentatively TRBD2 (5 bases). The germline V gene has CDR1 MNHEY and CDR2 SVGEGT. The CDR3 totals 13 residues. Trimming cost V 2 bases and J 4 bases, with 8 bases left between them. The CDR3: CASSYGLAETQYF. The CDR3 coding sequence is TGTGCCAGCAGTTACGGTCTAGCAGAGACCCAGTACTTC.

The chain uses TRBV7-2 and TRBJ2-1; the D gene is possibly TRBD2 (6 bases). Germline V lookup: CDR1 SGHTA, CDR2 FQGNSA. The CDR3 has 15 amino acids. V shed 6 bases and J shed 0 bases, with 12 bases lying between them. The CDR3 spells CASRLGGSSYNEQFF. The CDR3 region has the DNA TGTGCCAGCAGACTGGGGGGAAGCTCCTACAATGAGCAGTTCTTC.

The chain combines TRBV28 with TRBJ1-5, with 7 bases identical to TRBD1. Trimming at V came to 6 bases and at J to 1 base, leaving 12 bases not matched to a gene. CDR1 is MDHEN and CDR2 is SYDVKM in the germline V gene. There are 17 residues in the CDR3. CDR3 sequence (DNA): TGTGCCAGCAGGCACTTTACAGGGGTGAAGAGCAATCAGCCCCAGCATTTT. Protein product: CASRHFTGVKSNQPQHF.

This clone has only one observation. The junction does not match germline at one end; this may be a read error. The gene calls are TRBV6-5 and TRBJ1-1, with D maybe TRBD1 (5 bases). CDR3 length: 14 residues. From germline, CDR1 is MNHEY and CDR2 SVGAGI. For the CDR3, the DNA is TGTGCCAGCAGTTCCGACAGAGCTAACATTGAAGCTTTCTTT. It is translated as CASSSDRANIEAFF.

The sample holds a few counts of this clone. The chain uses TRBV20-1 and TRBJ2-1; no clear D gene. V lost 3 bases and J lost 0, with 9 bases in between. The length of the CDR3 is 14 residues. Germline-derived CDR1 and CDR2 are DFQATT and SNEGSKA (reference sequence). CDR3 sequence (DNA): TGCAGTGCTAGTAAGTCCTACTCCTACAATGAGCAGTTCTTC. This translates into CSASKSYSYNEQFF.

This chain joins TRBV18 and TRBJ1-2, with D possibly being TRBD1 (6 bases). Trimming left V 6 bases short and J 3 bases short, with 14 bases between. CDR1 is KGHSH and CDR2 is LQKENI in the germline V gene. The CDR3 contains 14 residues. CDR3 sequence reads: CASSNPDRDYGYTF. The CDR3 DNA reads TGTGCCAGCTCCAATCCGGACAGAGACTATGGCTACACCTTC.

The rearrangement links TRBV19 to TRBJ1-4; tentatively, D is TRBD1 (5 bases). V dropped 5 bases and J dropped 13 bases, with 14 bases sitting between them. Germline CDR1 reads LNHDA; CDR2 reads SQIVND (reference sequence). The CDR3 contains 12 residues. The DNA of the CDR3 is TGTGCCAGTAGTGAATCAGGGCTGTTACTGTTTTTT. This translates into CASSESGLLLFF.

The CDR3 loop is CASSVKDRVDGNTIYF. The CDR3 DNA reads as TGTGCCAGCAGCGTAAAGGACAGGGTGGATGGAAACACCATATATTTT. The chain links TRBV9 to TRBJ1-3; 8 positions match TRBD1. Looked up from germline, CDR1 is SGDLS and CDR2 is YYNGEE. CDR3 length equals 16 residues. V lost 1 base to trimming and J lost 3 bases; unmatched junction nucleotides: 6.

The chain combines TRBV3-1 (or the pseudogene TRBV3-2) with TRBJ2-1; D is ambiguous. Between the trimmed V and J ends, which lost 0 bases and 6 bases, there was a span of 6 bases. In germline, CDR1 is LGHDT, CDR2 YNNKEL (reference sequence). This CDR3 is 13 amino acids long. The CDR3 DNA reads TGTGCCAGCAGCCAAGATCCTCTCAATGAGCAGTTCTTC. Translation gives CASSQDPLNEQFF.

This rearrangement joins TRBV4-3 to TRBJ1-1; no definite D call. The CDR3 loop spans 14 amino acids. Germline assignment: CDR1 LGHNA and CDR2 YSLEER. Trimming removed 0 bases from V and 6 bases from J, with 11 bases in between. CDR3 bases: TGCGCCAGCAGCCAAGACAGGTTTAGTCCTGAAGCTTTCTTT. Its translation: CASSQDRFSPEAFF.

This chain joins TRBV2 and TRBJ2-3, with 7 bases that match TRBD2. Germline V gene data show CDR1 as SNHLY and CDR2 as FYNNEI. CDR3 length: 16 amino acids. The DNA of the CDR3 is TGTGCATCCCTTGTGGGGGGGACCCGAAGGGCAGATACGCAGTATTTT. Translating it yields CASLVGGTRRADTQYF. Filled out from reference TRBV2 and TRBJ2-3, the complete variable domain reads EPEVTQTPSHQVTQMGQEVILRCVPISNHLYFYWYRQILGQKVEFLVSFYNNEISEKSEIFDDQFSVERPDGSNFTLKIRSTKLEDSAMYFCASLVGGTRRADTQYFGPGTRLTVL.

The V call is TRBV28, the J call TRBJ1-2, with D uncertain. Germline-derived CDR1 and CDR2 are MDHEN and SYDVKM. The V and J ends lost 3 bases and 2 bases respectively, with 19 bases between them. The CDR3 length is 17 residues. This CDR3 reads CASSLPPRRSENYGYTF. The CDR3 DNA sequence: TGTGCCAGCAGTTTGCCCCCCCGGCGGAGCGAAAACTATGGCTACACCTTC.

J is TRBJ1-5 and V is TRBV5-1; 9 nucleotides align to TRBD1. Unmatched junction bases numbered 3, after V lost 3 bases and J lost 2 bases. CDR1 SGHRS and CDR2 YFSETQ come from the germline V gene. CDR3 length equals 15 residues. The CDR3 nucleotides read TGCGCCAGCAGCTATACAGGGGGCGGCAATCAGCCCCAGCATTTT. Its protein is CASSYTGGGNQPQHF.

The rearrangement joins TRBV9 to TRBJ2-1; possibly TRBD2 for D (5 bases). Germline V gives CDR1 SGDLS, CDR2 YYNGEE. The CDR3 has 18 residues. Trimming removed 2 bases from V and 7 bases from J, with 25 bases in between. The CDR3 DNA sequence: TGTGCCAGCAGCGTGGGTCTAGCCAAGTTAGGGAGAGGGAATGAGCAGTTCTTC. This gives the protein CASSVGLAKLGRGNEQFF.

This chain links TRBV10-3 with TRBJ1-1; tentatively, D is TRBD1 (6 bases). Germline V gene sequence: CDR1 ENHRY, CDR2 SYGVKD. Trimming pared 5 bases from V and 1 base from J, leaving 17 bases between. The length of the CDR3 is 16 residues. CDR3 nucleotides: TGTGCCATCAGTCCAGGGGCAACAGGACCGAACACTGAAGCTTTCTTT. This codes for CAISPGATGPNTEAFF.